Listed below are T cell receptor beta chains from one sample, sequenced in a study of human T cells and chemical hapten exposure. TCRdb re-called the RACE reads through MiXCR, storing one row per CDR3 protein. Of 56,000 or so distinct CDR3 sequences in the sample, more than 9% were seen once. The material was whole blood, obtained in connection with sensitization to the hapten diphenylcyclopropenone (DPC). The receptors stem from a woman in her 30s with alopecia areata. Some clones in this sample may be carry-over from other donors' samples. CDR3s include the opening cysteine and the closing phenylalanine or tryptophan. The D gene is left open where the match is weak. Not all rows give a size; the values are once, few, many and, for expanded clones, a class.

>few|TRBJ2-3|-|TRBV9
CASSAPTRQSFSTDTQYF
TGTGCCAGCAGCGCACCGACTAGACAGTCCTTTAGCACAGATACGCAGTATTTT
>few|TRBJ2-5|-|TRBV10-2
CASSVTAQETQYF
TGCGCCAGCAGTGTTACCGCCCAAGAGACCCAGTACTTC
>few|TRBJ2-3|-|TRBV5-1
CASSLDASRNTDTQYF
TGCGCCAGCAGCTTGGATGCTAGCCGGAACACAGATACGCAGTATTTT
>-|TRBJ2-5|TRBD2|TRBV5-1
CASSLSWTSAGETQYF
TGCGCCAGCAGCTTGTCCTGGACTAGTGCGGGCGAGACCCAGTACTTC
>many|TRBJ1-6|TRBD1|TRBV2
CASNRGDSPLHF
TGTGCCAGCAACAGGGGGGATTCACCCCTCCACTTT
>-|TRBJ1-2|-|TRBV4-3
CASSQDGQGGGGYTF
TGCGCCAGCAGCCAAGATGGGCAGGGCGGTGGTGGCTACACCTTC
>-|TRBJ2-3|-|TRBV15
CATSRGRGAGADTQYF
TGTGCCACCAGCAGAGGCCGGGGGGCCGGGGCAGATACGCAGTATTTT
>few|TRBJ2-7|-|TRBV4-2
CASSSSRVYEQYF
TGTGCCAGCAGCTCCTCCCGGGTCTACGAGCAGTACTTC
>many|TRBJ2-3|-|TRBV6-6
CATKDQLGAGVDTQYF
TGTGCCACCAAGGATCAGCTGGGGGCGGGGGTAGATACGCAGTATTTT
>few|TRBJ1-5|-|TRBV4-1
CASSQDWQGHQPQHF
TGCGCCAGCAGCCAAGATTGGCAGGGTCATCAGCCCCAGCATTTT
>-|TRBJ1-6|-|TRBV20-1
CSARSGRDNSPLHF
TGCAGTGCTAGGTCAGGGCGGGACAATTCACCCCTCCACTTT
>-|TRBJ2-5|TRBD2|TRBV5-1
CASSLDPRQRGVPRTVHQETQYF
TGCGCCAGCAGCTTGGACCCCCGCCAGCGGGGAGTTCCACGGACTGTTCACCAAGAGACCCAGTACTTC
>-|TRBJ2-3|TRBD1|TRBV24-1
CATSDFNRDREDTQYF
TGTGCCACCAGTGATTTTAACCGGGACAGGGAAGATACGCAGTATTTT
>few|TRBJ2-3|TRBD2|TRBV6-5
CASSERRPRSKTSGGTDTQYF
TGTGCCAGCAGCGAACGCCGGCCCCGTTCCAAAACCAGCGGGGGAACAGATACGCAGTATTTT
>-|TRBJ2-6|-|TRBV6-2/TRBV6-3
CASSPQGGGANVLTF
TGTGCCAGCAGTCCACAGGGAGGGGGGGCCAACGTCCTGACTTTC
>few|TRBJ2-2|-|TRBV6-1
CASANTGELFF
TGTGCCAGCGCGAACACCGGGGAGCTGTTTTTT
>many|TRBJ2-1|-|TRBV12-3/TRBV12-4
CASSSPPGGLYNEQFF
TGTGCCAGCAGTTCACCCCCGGGGGGCCTTTACAATGAGCAGTTCTTC
>-|TRBJ1-6|-|TRBV6-5
CASGRMVNSPLHF
TGTGCCAGCGGACGGATGGTGAATTCACCCCTCCACTTT
>few|TRBJ2-7|-|TRBV4-1
CASSQGASSYEQYF
TGCGCCAGCAGCCAAGGGGCTAGCTCCTACGAGCAGTACTTC
>-|TRBJ1-5|TRBD1|TRBV18
CASSPPGQYSNQPQHF
TGTGCCAGCTCACCACCGGGACAGTATAGCAATCAGCCCCAGCATTTT
>few|TRBJ1-2|-|TRBV2
CASMPSQVANYGYTF
TGTGCCAGCATGCCCAGTCAGGTGGCCAACTATGGCTACACCTTC
>-|TRBJ2-7|-|TRBV6-2/TRBV6-3
CASKDGGGGEQYF
TGTGCCAGCAAGGACGGAGGGGGTGGGGAGCAGTACTTC
>few|TRBJ2-3|TRBD1|TRBV4-2
CASSPQQGTADTQYF
TGTGCCAGCAGCCCGCAACAGGGGACGGCAGATACGCAGTATTTT
>-|TRBJ2-2|TRBD1|TRBV5-1
CASSFPQGAGELFF
TGCGCCAGCAGCTTTCCTCAGGGGGCCGGGGAGCTGTTTTTT
>many|TRBJ2-1|TRBD2|TRBV19
CATGGTEQFF
TGTGCCACGGGGGGAACTGAGCAGTTCTTC
>many|TRBJ2-7|TRBD2|TRBV20-1
CSATVGGAGYEQYF
TGCAGTGCCACCGTCGGGGGGGCAGGTTACGAGCAGTACTTC
>-|TRBJ1-4|-|TRBV20-1
CSASPRTNEKLFF
TGCAGTGCAAGCCCGCGAACTAATGAAAAACTGTTTTTT
>few|TRBJ1-3|-|TRBV6-2/TRBV6-3
CASRQTESSGNTIYF
TGTGCCAGCAGGCAGACAGAGAGCTCTGGAAACACCATATATTTT
>few|TRBJ1-6|-|TRBV6-1
CASSEHSGSSPLHF
TGTGCCAGCAGTGAACACAGTGGGAGTTCACCCCTCCACTTT
>-|TRBJ1-6|-|TRBV6-5
CASRIGQNSPLHF
TGTGCCAGCAGAATCGGCCAGAATTCACCCCTCCACTTT
>few|TRBJ2-2|-|TRBV7-2
CASSLGQERVRELFF
TGTGCCAGCAGCTTAGGACAGGAGAGGGTCCGGGAGCTGTTTTTT
>many|TRBJ1-1|-|TRBV4-1
CASSQDSGFGAFF
TGCGCCAGCAGCCAAGACAGCGGGTTTGGAGCTTTCTTT
>-|TRBJ1-5|-|TRBV12-3/TRBV12-4
CASREQGRQPQHF
TGTGCCAGCAGGGAACAGGGACGCCAGCCCCAGCATTTT
>many|TRBJ2-5|TRBD1|TRBV6-2/TRBV6-3
CASSYTPGQQETQYF
TGTGCCAGCAGTTACACCCCGGGACAGCAAGAGACCCAGTACTTC
>-|TRBJ2-3|-|TRBV6-5
CASRGCLDTQYF
TGTGCCAGCAGGGGTTGTTTAGATACGCAGTATTTT
>-|TRBJ2-7|-|TRBV12-3/TRBV12-4
CASSGTAPYEQYF
TGTGCCAGCAGCGGGACGGCCCCCTACGAGCAGTACTTC
>many|TRBJ2-3|-|TRBV29-1
CSTRRGDTQYF
TGCAGCACCCGAAGAGGAGATACGCAGTATTTT
>few|TRBJ1-2|-|TRBV5-1
CASSLDVAKDGYTF
TGCGCCAGCAGCTTGGACGTTGCCAAGGATGGCTACACCTTC
>many|TRBJ2-2|TRBD2|TRBV20-1
CSARGWTSGGTDTGELFF
TGCAGTGCTAGAGGGTGGACTAGCGGGGGGACGGACACCGGGGAGCTGTTTTTT
>many|TRBJ2-3|-|TRBV9
CASSRSRPSTDTQYF
TGTGCCAGCAGCCGTAGCAGACCCAGCACAGATACGCAGTATTTT
>few|TRBJ2-1|-|TRBV9
CASSVDGSWYNEQFF
TGTGCCAGCAGCGTAGACGGCTCATGGTACAATGAGCAGTTCTTC
>few|TRBJ1-6|-|TRBV20-1
CSARDQGTDSPLHF
TGCAGTGCTAGAGATCAGGGAACGGATTCACCCCTCCACTTT
>many|TRBJ1-2|-|TRBV6-1
CASSEAAGPYGYTF
TGTGCCAGCAGTGAAGCGGCAGGACCGTATGGCTACACCTTC
>-|TRBJ2-3|-|TRBV7-2
CASSKDWSTDTQYF
TGTGCCAGCAGCAAGGATTGGAGCACAGATACGCAGTATTTT
>-|TRBJ1-1|-|TRBV7-2
CASSLATGPANTEAFF
TGTGCCAGCAGCTTAGCCACAGGCCCTGCTAACACTGAAGCTTTCTTT